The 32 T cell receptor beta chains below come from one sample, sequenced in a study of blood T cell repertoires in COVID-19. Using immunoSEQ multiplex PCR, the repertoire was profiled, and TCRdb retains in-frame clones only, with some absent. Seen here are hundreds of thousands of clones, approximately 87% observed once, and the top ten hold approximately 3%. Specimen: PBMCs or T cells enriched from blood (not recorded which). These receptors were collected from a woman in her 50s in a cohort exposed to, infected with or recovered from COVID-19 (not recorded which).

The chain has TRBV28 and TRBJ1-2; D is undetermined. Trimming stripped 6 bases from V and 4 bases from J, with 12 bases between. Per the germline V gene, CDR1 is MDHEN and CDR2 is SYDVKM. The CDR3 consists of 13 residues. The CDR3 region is CASRGGLGYGYTF. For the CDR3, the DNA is TGTGCCAGCAGAGGAGGGTTGGGCTATGGCTACACCTTC.

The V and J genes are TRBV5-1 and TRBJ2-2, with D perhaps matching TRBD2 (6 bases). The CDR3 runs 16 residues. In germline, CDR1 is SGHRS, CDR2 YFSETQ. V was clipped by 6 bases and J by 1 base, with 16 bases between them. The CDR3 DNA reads TGCGCCAGCACCCTCGCGGGGATCGGGAACACCGGGGAGCTGTTTTTT. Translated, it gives CASTLAGIGNTGELFF.

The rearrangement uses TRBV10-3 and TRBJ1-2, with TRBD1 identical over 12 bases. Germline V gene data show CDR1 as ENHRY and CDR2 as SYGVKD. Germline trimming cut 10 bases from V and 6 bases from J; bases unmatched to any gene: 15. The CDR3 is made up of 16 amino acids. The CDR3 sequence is CATGGNGTGGAHGYTF. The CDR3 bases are TGTGCCACCGGAGGAAACGGGACAGGGGGCGCGCATGGCTACACCTTC.

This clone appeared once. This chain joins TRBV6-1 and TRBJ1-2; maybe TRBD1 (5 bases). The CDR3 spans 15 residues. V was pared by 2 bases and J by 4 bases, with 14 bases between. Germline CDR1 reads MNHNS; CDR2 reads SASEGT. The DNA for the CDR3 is TGTGCCAGCAGTGAATTAGTAGGGGAAGGCTATGGCTACACCTTC. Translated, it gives CASSELVGEGYGYTF.

CDR3 DNA sequence: TGTGCCAGCAGCTTAGTTGGGGGCCGTAGCAATCAGCCCCAGCATTTT. It encodes CASSLVGGRSNQPQHF. The V call is TRBV7-2, the J call TRBJ1-5; D may be TRBD1 (6 bases). The CDR3 extends over 16 amino acids. Germline lookup yields CDR1 SGHTA and CDR2 FQGNSA. V gave up 1 base and J gave up 0 bases, with 10 bases separating them.

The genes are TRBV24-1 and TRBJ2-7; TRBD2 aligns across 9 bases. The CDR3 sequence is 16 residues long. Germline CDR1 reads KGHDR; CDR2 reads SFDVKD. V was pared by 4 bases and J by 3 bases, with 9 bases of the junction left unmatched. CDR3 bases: TGTGCCACCAGTGACTGGGGACCTAGCGGGGACTACGAGCAGTACTTC. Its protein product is CATSDWGPSGDYEQYF.

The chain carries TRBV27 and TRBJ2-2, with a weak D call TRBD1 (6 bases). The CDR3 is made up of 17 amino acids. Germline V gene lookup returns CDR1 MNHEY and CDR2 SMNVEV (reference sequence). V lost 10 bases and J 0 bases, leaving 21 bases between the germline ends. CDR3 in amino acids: CATLSLGNRANTGELFF. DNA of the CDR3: TGTGCCACCCTAAGCCTAGGAAACAGGGCGAACACCGGGGAGCTGTTTTTT.

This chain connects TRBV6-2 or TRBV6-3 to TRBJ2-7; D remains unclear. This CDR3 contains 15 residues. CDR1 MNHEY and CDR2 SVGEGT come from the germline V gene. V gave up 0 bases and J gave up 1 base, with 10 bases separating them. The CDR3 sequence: CASSYSPSQSYEQYF. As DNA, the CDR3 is TGTGCCAGCAGTTACTCTCCATCCCAGTCCTACGAGCAGTACTTC.

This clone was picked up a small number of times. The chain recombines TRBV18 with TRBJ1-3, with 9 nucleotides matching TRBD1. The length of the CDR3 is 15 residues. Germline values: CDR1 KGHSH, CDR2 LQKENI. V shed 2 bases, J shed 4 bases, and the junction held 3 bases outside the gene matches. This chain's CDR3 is CASSPSGTGGNTIYF. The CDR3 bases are TGTGCCAGCTCACCATCCGGGACAGGGGGAAACACCATATATTTT.

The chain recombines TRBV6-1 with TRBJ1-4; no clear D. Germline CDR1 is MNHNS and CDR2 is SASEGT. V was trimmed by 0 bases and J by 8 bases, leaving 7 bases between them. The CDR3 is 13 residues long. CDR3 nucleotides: TGTGCCAGCAGTGAAGCAGCGCGCGAAAAACTGTTTTTT. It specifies CASSEAAREKLFF.

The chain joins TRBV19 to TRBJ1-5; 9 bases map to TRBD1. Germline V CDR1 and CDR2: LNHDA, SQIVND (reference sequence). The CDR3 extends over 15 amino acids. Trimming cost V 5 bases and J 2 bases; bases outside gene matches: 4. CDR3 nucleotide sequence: TGTGCCAGTAGTCCCAGGACAGGGGGCAATCAGCCCCAGCATTTT. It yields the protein CASSPRTGGNQPQHF. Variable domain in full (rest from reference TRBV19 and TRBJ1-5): DGGITQSPKYLFRKEGQNVTLSCEQNLNHDAMYWYRQDPGQGLRLIYYSQIVNDFQKGDIAEGYSVSREKKESFPLTVTSAQKNPTAFYLCASSPRTGGNQPQHFGDGTRLSIL.

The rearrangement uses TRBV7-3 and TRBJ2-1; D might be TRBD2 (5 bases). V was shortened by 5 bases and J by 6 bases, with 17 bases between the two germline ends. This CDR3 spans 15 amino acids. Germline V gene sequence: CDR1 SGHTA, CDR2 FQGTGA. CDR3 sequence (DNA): TGTGCCAGCAGCACTTCTAGCTTGCCAGTCAATGAGCAGTTCTTC. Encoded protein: CASSTSSLPVNEQFF.

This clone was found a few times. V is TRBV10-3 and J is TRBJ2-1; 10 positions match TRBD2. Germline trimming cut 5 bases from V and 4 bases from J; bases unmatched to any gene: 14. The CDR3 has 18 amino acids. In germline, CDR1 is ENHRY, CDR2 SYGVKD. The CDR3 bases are TGTGCCATCAGTCGGATTTTAGCGGGGGGCGAAATTTACAATGAGCAGTTCTTC. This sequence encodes CAISRILAGGEIYNEQFF.

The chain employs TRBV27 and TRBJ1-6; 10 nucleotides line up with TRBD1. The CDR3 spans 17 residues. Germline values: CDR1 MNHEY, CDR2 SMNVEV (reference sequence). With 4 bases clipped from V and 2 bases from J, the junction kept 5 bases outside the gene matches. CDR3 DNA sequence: TGTGCCAGCAGTTCCGGACAGGGGGTAACCTATAATTCACCCCTCCACTTT. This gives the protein CASSSGQGVTYNSPLHF.

The CDR3 bases are TGCGCCAGCAGCCAAGACCTGGGCCCAACTAGCGGGGGATACAATGAGCAGTTCTTC. Its translation: CASSQDLGPTSGGYNEQFF. This chain uses TRBV4-3 with TRBJ2-1, with TRBD2 identical over 11 bases. J gave up 4 bases and V 0 bases, and 11 bases lay outside the gene matches. The V gene's germline CDR1 is LGHNA and CDR2 YSLEER. This CDR3 is built from 19 residues.

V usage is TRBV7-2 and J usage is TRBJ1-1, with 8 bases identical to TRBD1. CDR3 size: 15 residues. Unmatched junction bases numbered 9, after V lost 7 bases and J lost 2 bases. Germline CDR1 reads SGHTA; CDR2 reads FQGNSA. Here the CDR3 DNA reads TGTGCCAGCAAGCGCCAGACAGGGGACAACACTGAAGCTTTCTTT. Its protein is CASKRQTGDNTEAFF. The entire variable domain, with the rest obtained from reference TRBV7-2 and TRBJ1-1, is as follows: GAGVSQSPSNKVTEKGKDVELRCDPISGHTALYWYRQSLGQGLEFLIYFQGNSAPDKSGLPSDRFSAERTGGSVSTLTIQRTQQEDSAVYLCASKRQTGDNTEAFFGQGTRLTVV.

In DNA, the CDR3 is TGTGCCAGCGCTAGCGGGGGGGGCTCTAATGAGCAGTTCTTC. Residues: CASASGGGSNEQFF. The chain links TRBV7-2 to TRBJ2-1; 12 nucleotides line up with TRBD2. Trimming removed 8 bases from V and 7 bases from J; junction bases left unmatched: 6. Germline lookup yields CDR1 SGHTA and CDR2 FQGNSA. The CDR3 runs 14 residues. Full variable domain (remainder filled in from reference TRBV7-2 and TRBJ2-1): GAGVSQSPSNKVTEKGKDVELRCDPISGHTALYWYRQSLGQGLEFLIYFQGNSAPDKSGLPSDRFSAERTGGSVSTLTIQRTQQEDSAVYLCASASGGGSNEQFFGPGTRLTVL.

The CDR3 reads CASSIDRPLRGRVYYGTEAFF. The CDR3 DNA reads as TGTGCCAGTAGTATAGATCGGCCCCTCAGGGGGCGAGTCTATTATGGGACTGAAGCTTTCTTT. The genes are TRBV19 and TRBJ1-1; TRBD1 agrees at 8 bases. V shed 0 bases, J shed 5 bases, and the junction held 23 bases outside the gene matches. This CDR3 spans 21 amino acids. Germline CDR1 LNHDA, CDR2 SQIVND (reference sequence).

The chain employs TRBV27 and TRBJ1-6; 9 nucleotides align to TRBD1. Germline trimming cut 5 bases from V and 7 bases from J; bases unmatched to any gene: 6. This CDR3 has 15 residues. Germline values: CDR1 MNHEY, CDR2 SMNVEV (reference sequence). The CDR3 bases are TGTGCCAGCAGTCCGGGACAGGGCCGGAATTCACCCCTCCACTTT. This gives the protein CASSPGQGRNSPLHF.

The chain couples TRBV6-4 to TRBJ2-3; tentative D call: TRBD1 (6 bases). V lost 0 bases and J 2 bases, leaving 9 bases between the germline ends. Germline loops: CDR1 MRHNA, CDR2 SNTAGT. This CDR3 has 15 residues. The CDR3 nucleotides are TGTGCCAGCAGTGACTCGACAGGTGCCACAGATACGCAGTATTTT. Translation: CASSDSTGATDTQYF.

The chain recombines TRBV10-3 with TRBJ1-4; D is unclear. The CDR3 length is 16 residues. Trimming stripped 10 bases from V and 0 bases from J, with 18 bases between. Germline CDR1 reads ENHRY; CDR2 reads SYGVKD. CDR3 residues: CATRQGRVATNEKLFF. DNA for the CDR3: TGTGCCACCCGGCAAGGGAGGGTTGCAACTAATGAAAAACTGTTTTTT.

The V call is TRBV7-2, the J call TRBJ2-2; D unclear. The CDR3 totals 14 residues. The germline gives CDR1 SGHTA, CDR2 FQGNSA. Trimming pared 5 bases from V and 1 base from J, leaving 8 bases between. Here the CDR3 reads CASSGSQNTGELFF. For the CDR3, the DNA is TGTGCCAGCAGCGGTAGCCAGAACACCGGGGAGCTGTTTTTT.

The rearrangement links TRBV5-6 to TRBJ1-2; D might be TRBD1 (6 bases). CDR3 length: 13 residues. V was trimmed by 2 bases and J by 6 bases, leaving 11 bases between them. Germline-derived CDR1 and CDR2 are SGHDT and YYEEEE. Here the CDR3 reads CASSLTRGNGYTF. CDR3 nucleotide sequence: TGTGCCAGCAGCTTAACCAGGGGAAATGGCTACACCTTC.

In DNA form, the CDR3 reads TGTGCCAGCAGGACTTTGTTGGATGGCTACACCTTC. Translating gives CASRTLLDGYTF. This chain connects TRBV4-2 to TRBJ1-2; D unresolved. The CDR3 has 12 residues. The V gene lost 6 bases and the J gene lost 6 bases, with 11 bases spanning the gap. The germline CDR1 and CDR2 sequences are LGHNA and YNFKEQ.

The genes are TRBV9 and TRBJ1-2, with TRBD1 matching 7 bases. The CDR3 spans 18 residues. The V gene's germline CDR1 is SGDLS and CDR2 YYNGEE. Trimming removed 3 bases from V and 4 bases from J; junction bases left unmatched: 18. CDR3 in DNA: TGTGCCAGCAGCGCAGACGCGGGACAGAGAGACAGCCTCTATGGCTACACCTTC. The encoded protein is CASSADAGQRDSLYGYTF. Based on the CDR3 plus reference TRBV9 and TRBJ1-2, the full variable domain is DSGVTQTPKHLITATGQRVTLRCSPRSGDLSVYWYQQSLDQGLQFLIQYYNGEERAKGNILERFSAQQFPDLHSELNLSSLELGDSALYFCASSADAGQRDSLYGYTFGSGTRLTVV.

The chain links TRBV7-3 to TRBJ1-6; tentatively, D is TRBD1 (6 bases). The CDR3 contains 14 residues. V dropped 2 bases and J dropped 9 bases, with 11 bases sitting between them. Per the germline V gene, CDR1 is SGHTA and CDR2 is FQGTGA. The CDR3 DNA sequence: TGTGCCAGCAGCTTACAGGGGCCCCCTTCACCCCTCCACTTT. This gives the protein CASSLQGPPSPLHF.

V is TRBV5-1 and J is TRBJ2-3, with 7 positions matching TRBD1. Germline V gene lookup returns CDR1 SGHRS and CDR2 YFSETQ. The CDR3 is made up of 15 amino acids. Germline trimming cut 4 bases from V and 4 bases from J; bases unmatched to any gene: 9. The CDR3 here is CASSPGGHQADTQYF. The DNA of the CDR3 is TGCGCCAGCAGCCCAGGGGGACATCAGGCAGATACGCAGTATTTT.

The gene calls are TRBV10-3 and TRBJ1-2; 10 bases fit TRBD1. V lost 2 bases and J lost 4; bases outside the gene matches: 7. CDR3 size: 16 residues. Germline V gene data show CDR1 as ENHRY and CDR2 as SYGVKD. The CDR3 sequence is CAISEGQGVVGYGYTF. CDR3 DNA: TGTGCCATCAGTGAGGGACAGGGGGTTGTGGGCTATGGCTACACCTTC.

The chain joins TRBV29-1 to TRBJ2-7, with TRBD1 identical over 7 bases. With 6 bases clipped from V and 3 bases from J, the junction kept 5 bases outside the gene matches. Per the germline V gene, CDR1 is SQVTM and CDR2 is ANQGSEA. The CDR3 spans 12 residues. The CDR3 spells CSVLTGVYEQYF. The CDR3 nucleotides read TGCAGCGTCCTAACAGGGGTCTACGAGCAGTACTTC.

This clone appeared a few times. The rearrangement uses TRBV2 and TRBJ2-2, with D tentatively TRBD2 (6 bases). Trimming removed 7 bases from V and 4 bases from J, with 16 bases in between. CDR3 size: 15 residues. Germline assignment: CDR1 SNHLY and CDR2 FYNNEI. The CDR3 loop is CASTVRGLGTGELFF. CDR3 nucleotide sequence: TGTGCCAGCACGGTACGGGGGTTGGGCACCGGGGAGCTGTTTTTT.

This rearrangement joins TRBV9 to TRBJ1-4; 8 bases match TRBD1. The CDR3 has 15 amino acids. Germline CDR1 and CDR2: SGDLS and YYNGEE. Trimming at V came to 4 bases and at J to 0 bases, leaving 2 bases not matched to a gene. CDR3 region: CASSSQGATNEKLFF. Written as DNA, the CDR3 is TGTGCCAGCAGCTCACAGGGGGCAACTAATGAAAAACTGTTTTTT.

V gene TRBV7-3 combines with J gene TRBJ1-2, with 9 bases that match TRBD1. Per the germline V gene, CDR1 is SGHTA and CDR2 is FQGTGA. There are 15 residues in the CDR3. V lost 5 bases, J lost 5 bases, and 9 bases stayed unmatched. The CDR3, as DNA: TGTGCCAGCAGCCCTCGGACAGGGGATCGTTATGGCTACACCTTC. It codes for CASSPRTGDRYGYTF.